This TCR beta chain stems from a study of shared T cell receptors in the human thymus. Germline loops: CDR1 SGHNT, CDR2 YYREEE (reference sequence). The CDR3 spans 15 residues. The ends lost 3 bases at V and 0 bases at J; junction bases unmatched: 3. Measured with immunoSEQ multiplex PCR; TCRdb has only the in-frame clones, and not every one. Of 700,000 or so clones in the sample, 75% to 90% were seen once. The same data also contributed to another study, on human thymus T cells. From that report: Those donating were healthy Finnish infants in corrective surgery for congenital heart defects. The source of the thymus tissue was resections taken during corrective heart surgery. Highly overlapping thymic repertoires in unrelated individuals were reported by related research.

Source material: thymocytes. The receptor's source is a girl in the first two years of life with a congenital heart defect. The chain uses TRBV5-4 and TRBJ2-7; 10 bases map to TRBD2. This CDR3 reads CASSSTSGFSYEQYF. For the CDR3, the DNA is TGTGCCAGCAGCTCGACTAGCGGGTTCTCCTACGAGCAGTACTTC.